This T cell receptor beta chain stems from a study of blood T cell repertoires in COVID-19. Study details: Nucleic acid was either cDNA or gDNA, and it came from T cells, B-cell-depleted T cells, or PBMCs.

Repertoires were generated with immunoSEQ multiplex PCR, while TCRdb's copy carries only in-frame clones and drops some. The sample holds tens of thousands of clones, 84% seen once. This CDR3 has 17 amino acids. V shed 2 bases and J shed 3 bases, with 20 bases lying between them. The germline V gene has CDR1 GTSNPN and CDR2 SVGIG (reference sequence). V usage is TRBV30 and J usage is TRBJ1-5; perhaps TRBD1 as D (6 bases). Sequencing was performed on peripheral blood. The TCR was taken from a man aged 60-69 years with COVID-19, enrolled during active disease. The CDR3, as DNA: TGTGCCTGGAGTAATCCCGTAAGGGGGATCGTCAATCAGCCCCAGCATTTT. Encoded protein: CAWSNPVRGIVNQPQHF.